Shown below are 3 T cell receptor beta chains from a single sample sequenced in a study of T-cell memory formation after mild COVID-19. TCRdb independently ran MiXCR on the 5' RACE reads; one entry per CDR3 protein. In the table there are about 270,000 distinct CDR3 sequences, 15% of which are singletons. What was sequenced was PBMCs or a T cell subset sorted from them (not recorded which). Every receptor here comes from an adult woman who had mild COVID-19 (a few samples of this study predate the infection). Cell type and time point are not known.

This clonotype was counted ten times or more. The chain links TRBV5-6 to TRBJ1-2; perhaps TRBD1 as D (5 bases). Germline V gene sequence: CDR1 SGHDT, CDR2 YYEEEE. The CDR3 runs to 14 residues. The germline V and J ends were trimmed by 1 base and 4 bases, with 11 bases remaining between them. CDR3 bases: TGTGCCAGCAGCTTGTCGACAGCGATCTATGGCTACACCTTC. It yields the protein CASSLSTAIYGYTF.

This clonotype turned up a few times. The genes are TRBV7-3 and TRBJ1-1; 9 nucleotides match TRBD1. The CDR3 is made up of 16 amino acids. The ends lost 5 bases at V and 0 bases at J; junction bases unmatched: 7. Germline values: CDR1 SGHTA, CDR2 FQGTGA. The CDR3 loop is CASSRTGGRLNTEAFF. The CDR3 DNA is TGTGCCAGCAGCCGCACAGGGGGCCGGTTGAACACTGAAGCTTTCTTT.

The chain joins TRBV5-6 to TRBJ2-3; 11 nucleotides agree with TRBD2. Germline V lookup: CDR1 SGHDT, CDR2 YYEEEE. This CDR3 has 16 amino acids. V trimming: 3 bases; J trimming: 1 base; junction bases outside the gene matches: 4. CDR3 sequence (DNA): TGTGCCAGCAGCTCCAAACTAGCGGGAGGCACAGATACGCAGTATTTT. Amino acid sequence: CASSSKLAGGTDTQYF.